Sequencing of this TCR beta chain was carried out in a study of T-cell reconstitution after alpha-beta-depleted transplantation in children. Study results and caveats: Several hundred expanded graft clones reportedly gave rise to the alpha-beta T cells present about two months after transplant.

This clonotype occurred a few times. What it recognizes is unknown. The authors prepared the TCRbeta library with unique molecular identifiers. TCRdb independently ran MiXCR on the PCR reads; one entry per CDR3 protein. Altogether fewer than 250,000 distinct CDR3 sequences are present, 17% being singletons, with the ten largest covering around 45%. The CDR3 loop spans 15 amino acids. Unmatched junction bases numbered 5, after V lost 2 bases and J lost 4 bases. Germline V gene data show CDR1 as KGHSH and CDR2 as LQKENI. This chain links TRBV18 with TRBJ1-3, with 7 bases lining up with TRBD1. The specimen was PBMCs, mostly from graft donor cells, collected 360 days after TCRalphabeta/CD19-depleted stem cell transplant. The clonotype comes from a male patient aged 2 to 10 who had a stem cell transplant for acute lymphoblastic leukemia, so the T cells may come from the graft donor. The CDR3 bases are TGTGCCAGCTCACCAGATGGGACAGCCGGAAACACCATATATTTT. This translates into CASSPDGTAGNTIYF. Drawing the rest from reference TRBV18 and TRBJ1-3, the complete variable domain is NAGVMQNPRHLVRRRGQEARLRCSPMKGHSHVYWYRQLPEEGLKFMVYLQKENIIDESGMPKERFSAEFPKEGPSILRIQQVVRGDSAAYFCASSPDGTAGNTIYFGEGSWLTVV.